This TCR beta chain was recorded in a study of T cells in Graves' hyperthyroidism and ophthalmopathy. The source material, RNA transcripts, was used to amplify TCR beta CDR3 regions. TCR CDR3 regions were first amplified by RT-PCR with HTBI primers. MiXCR, run by TCRdb on the multiplex PCR reads, gives a single entry per CDR3 protein. The sample carries 650,000 to 750,000 distinct CDR3 sequences, around 13% recorded once. Ten or more counts support this clonotype. The sequenced sample was blood. This clonotype originated in a woman aged 18-30 years with Graves' hyperthyroidism.

CDR3 protein: CSARGPSAGVQDEQYF. DNA of the CDR3: TGCAGTGCTAGAGGGCCCTCAGCGGGAGTGCAGGACGAGCAGTACTTC. This chain uses TRBV20-1 with TRBJ2-7; 8 bases map to TRBD2. CDR3 size: 16 residues. The germline V gene has CDR1 DFQATT and CDR2 SNEGSKA (reference sequence). V gave up 1 base and J gave up 5 bases; unmatched junction bases: 13.